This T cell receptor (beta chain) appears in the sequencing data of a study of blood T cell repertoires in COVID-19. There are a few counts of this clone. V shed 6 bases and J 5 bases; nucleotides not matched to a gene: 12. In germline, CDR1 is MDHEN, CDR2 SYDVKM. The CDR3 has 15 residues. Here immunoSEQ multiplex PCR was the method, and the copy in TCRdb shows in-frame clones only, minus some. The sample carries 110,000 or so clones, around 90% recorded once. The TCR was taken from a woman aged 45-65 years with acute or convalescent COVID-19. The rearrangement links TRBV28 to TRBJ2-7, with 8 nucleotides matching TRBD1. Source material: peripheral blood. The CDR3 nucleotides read TGTGCCAGCAGCATAACGGGACAGGCCGGGGACGAGCAGTACTTC. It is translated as CASSITGQAGDEQYF.